These 21 T cell receptor beta chains originate from one sample sequenced in a study of regulatory T cells in long-lasting Graves disease. Time point in this sample: newly diagnosed GD, antithyroid drugs for less than 3 months. TCR sequences were obtained from RNA taken from PBMCs. In building TCR beta libraries, iRepertoire HTBI primers were used together with Arm-PCR of CDR3 regions. TCRdb called the multiplex PCR reads again in MiXCR, with one record for every CDR3 protein. The table has 360,000 or so distinct CDR3 sequences, 10% to 15% seen once; the top ten hold approximately 19%. These sequences were also reported in another study, on T cells in Graves' hyperthyroidism and ophthalmopathy.

The material was peripheral blood mononuclear cells (PBMCs), obtained at new diagnosis, from a patient treated with antithyroid drugs. Receptor source: a young woman with Graves disease.

This clonotype was detected a few times. The chain uses TRBV19 and TRBJ2-7; 8 bases match TRBD1. V dropped 3 bases and J dropped 1; count of bases not matched to a gene: 5. CDR1 LNHDA and CDR2 SQIVND come from the germline V gene (reference sequence). CDR3 length equals 15 residues. CDR3 residues: CASSIGTGLSYEQYF. The CDR3 DNA reads TGTGCCAGTAGTATCGGGACAGGACTATCCTACGAGCAGTACTTC.

J is TRBJ2-1 and V is TRBV7-9; tentatively, D is TRBD2 (5 bases). Germline lookup yields CDR1 SEHNR and CDR2 FQNEAQ (reference sequence). The CDR3 loop spans 12 amino acids. The V gene lost 10 bases and the J gene lost 10 bases, with 17 bases spanning the gap. CDR3 sequence reads: CATVRESSEQFF. In DNA, the CDR3 is TGTGCCACCGTGAGGGAGTCTAGCGAGCAGTTCTTC.

This clonotype was found many times. This rearrangement joins TRBV7-2 to TRBJ1-5; a weak D match, TRBD1 (5 bases). CDR1 is SGHTA, CDR2 FQGNSA, per germline. The CDR3 is made up of 16 amino acids. V was clipped by 5 bases and J by 3 bases, with 17 bases between them. The CDR3 sequence: CASSPVGQVLNQPQHF. CDR3 DNA: TGTGCCAGCAGCCCGGTGGGGCAGGTCCTCAATCAGCCCCAGCATTTT.

The chain links TRBV7-6 to TRBJ1-3; 7 bases align to TRBD1. Losses at the gene ends were 5 bases for V and 1 base for J; bases not matched to a gene: 8. This CDR3 spans 16 amino acids. CDR1 and CDR2 (germline): SGHVS, FNYEAQ. Here the CDR3 reads CASSLTGDKSGNTIYF. CDR3 sequence (DNA): TGTGCCAGCAGCCTCACAGGGGATAAATCTGGAAACACCATATATTTT.

This chain connects TRBV12-3 or TRBV12-4 to TRBJ2-3; TRBD2 agrees at 11 bases. J gave up 1 base and V 5 bases, and 5 bases lay outside the gene matches. The CDR3 is 16 amino acids. For the CDR3, the DNA is TGTGCCAGCAGTCCAAAACTAGCGGGGGGCACAGATACGCAGTATTTT. It translates to CASSPKLAGGTDTQYF.

The sample holds a few counts of this clonotype. This chain links TRBV19 with TRBJ2-3; 16 nucleotides align to TRBD2. The assigned J gene may be wrong: the sequence end matches TRBJ2-7 better. CDR1 is LNHDA and CDR2 is SQIVND in the germline V gene (reference sequence). This CDR3 comprises 17 residues. The chain's CDR3 is CASPFRGLAGGPYEQYF. The CDR3 nucleotides are TGTGCCAGCCCTTTCAGGGGACTAGCGGGAGGGCCTTACGAGCAGTACTTC.

This clonotype was seen many times. The V call is TRBV18, the J call TRBJ1-2; 7 bases are a match to TRBD1. In germline, CDR1 is KGHSH, CDR2 LQKENI. This CDR3 has 14 residues. The junction had 6 bases not matched to a gene; V was cut back by 6 bases and J by 2 bases. The CDR3 spells CASSTGTANYGYTF. The CDR3 DNA sequence: TGTGCCAGCTCCACGGGGACAGCCAACTATGGCTACACCTTC.

This chain uses TRBV7-2 with TRBJ1-3; D is ambiguous. V lost 1 base to trimming and J lost 0 bases, with 7 bases between them. The CDR3 spans 15 residues. Looked up from germline, CDR1 is SGHTA and CDR2 is FQGNSA. This chain's CDR3 is CASSLERLSGNTIYF. The CDR3 DNA reads TGTGCCAGCAGCTTAGAACGGCTCTCTGGAAACACCATATATTTT. Based on the CDR3 plus reference TRBV7-2 and TRBJ1-3, the full variable domain is GAGVSQSPSNKVTEKGKDVELRCDPISGHTALYWYRQSLGQGLEFLIYFQGNSAPDKSGLPSDRFSAERTGGSVSTLTIQRTQQEDSAVYLCASSLERLSGNTIYFGEGSWLTVV.

This clonotype was counted ten times or more. The J gene is TRBJ2-5, the V gene TRBV7-9; tentative D call: TRBD2 (5 bases). The V and J ends lost 5 bases and 0 bases respectively, with 16 bases between them. This CDR3 spans 16 amino acids. Germline V CDR1 and CDR2: SEHNR, FQNEAQ (reference sequence). CDR3 in amino acids: CASSRGWATYQETQYF. The DNA of the CDR3 is TGTGCCAGCAGCCGGGGATGGGCAACGTACCAAGAGACCCAGTACTTC.

Ten or more counts support this clonotype. The V and J genes are TRBV2 and TRBJ2-4, with D unresolved. This CDR3 contains 15 residues. V was clipped by 6 bases and J by 2 bases, with 14 bases between them. The germline CDR1 and CDR2 sequences are SNHLY and FYNNEI. The CDR3 region has the DNA TGTGCCAGCAGCTGGGTGGCCGCAACCAAAAACATTCAGTACTTC. It codes for CASSWVAATKNIQYF.

V usage is TRBV7-8 and J usage is TRBJ2-3, with D maybe TRBD2 (7 bases). The V end lost 5 bases, the J end lost 5 bases, and 20 bases lay between the germline ends. The CDR3 length is 16 residues. Germline CDR1 SGHVS, CDR2 FQNEAQ. This CDR3 is CASSTLQGGTLDTQYF. The CDR3 DNA follows: TGTGCCAGCAGCACCCTACAGGGAGGGACCCTAGATACGCAGTATTTT.

The table lists this clonotype with a few counts. The chain joins TRBV9 to TRBJ2-1, with 7 positions matching TRBD2. The assigned J gene may be wrong: the sequence end matches TRBJ2-5 better. The CDR3 runs to 15 residues. From germline, CDR1 is SGDLS and CDR2 YYNGEE. The CDR3 region is CASSGGSGGGETQYF. The CDR3, as DNA: TGTGCCAGCAGCGGAGGATCGGGCGGGGGAGAGACCCAGTACTTC.

This clonotype was seen only a few times. V and J are TRBV20-1 and TRBJ2-5; 11 bases match TRBD2. Germline CDR1 reads DFQATT; CDR2 reads SNEGSKA (reference sequence). Trimming removed 3 bases from V and 5 bases from J; junction bases left unmatched: 11. The CDR3 consists of 16 residues. The CDR3 here is CSASSTSGSRFETQYF. The DNA of the CDR3 is TGCAGTGCTAGCTCAACTAGCGGGAGCCGGTTTGAGACCCAGTACTTC.

This chain joins TRBV5-8 and TRBJ2-1; D is unclear. The CDR3 length is 12 residues. The germline V and J ends were trimmed by 2 bases and 7 bases, with 7 bases remaining between them. CDR1 SGHTS and CDR2 YDEGEE come from the germline V gene. The CDR3 here is CASSFPGNEQFF. CDR3 DNA sequence: TGTGCCAGCAGCTTCCCGGGTAATGAGCAGTTCTTC.

This clonotype was recorded at least ten times. V usage is TRBV6-1 and J usage is TRBJ2-5; D may be TRBD2 (6 bases). CDR1 is MNHNS, CDR2 SASEGT, per germline. Trimming pared 10 bases from V and 6 bases from J, leaving 18 bases between. This CDR3 is 13 amino acids long. As DNA, the CDR3 is TGTGCCATCGGCGACGGGCTAGCGCAGACCCAGTACTTC. The encoded protein is CAIGDGLAQTQYF.

The chain has TRBV16 and TRBJ1-5; 9 positions agree with TRBD1. V was pared by 1 base and J by 5 bases, with 12 bases of the junction left unmatched. This CDR3 spans 18 amino acids. Germline CDR1 and CDR2: KGHSY and FQNENV. The CDR3 DNA sequence: TGTGCCAGCAGCCAATTGGTCCCAAAGGACAGGGGCGATCAGCCCCAGCATTTT. Translated, it gives CASSQLVPKDRGDQPQHF.

In nucleotides, the CDR3 is TGTGCCAGTTTACGAGAAGGCCCGATCTATGGCTACACCTTC. It specifies CASLREGPIYGYTF. The chain employs TRBV11-2 and TRBJ1-2; no clear D. CDR3 length: 14 amino acids. Trimming took 9 bases from V and 4 from J, leaving 18 bases between them. Per the germline V gene, CDR1 is SGHAT and CDR2 is FQNNGV. Combining the CDR3 with reference TRBV11-2 and TRBJ1-2 gives the whole variable domain EAGVAQSPRYKIIEKRQSVAFWCNPISGHATLYWYQQILGQGPKLLIQFQNNGVVDDSQLPKDRFSAERLKGVDSTLKIQPAKLEDSAVYLCASLREGPIYGYTFGSGTRLTVV.

This clonotype was seen ten or more times. This chain links TRBV7-2 with TRBJ1-2, with 7 bases matching TRBD1. The CDR3 has 16 amino acids. The germline gives CDR1 SGHTA, CDR2 FQGNSA. Losses at the gene ends were 1 base for V and 3 bases for J; bases not matched to a gene: 8. CDR3 sequence (DNA): TGTGCCAGCAGCTTAGGACAGGGTGCAAGCTACTATGGCTACACCTTC. It yields the protein CASSLGQGASYYGYTF.

This clonotype showed up many times. The V and J genes are TRBV27 and TRBJ2-5, with D perhaps TRBD1 (5 bases). The length of the CDR3 is 13 residues. Per the germline V gene, CDR1 is MNHEY and CDR2 is SMNVEV (reference sequence). Deletions cut 3 bases from V and 9 bases from J, with 14 bases between. The CDR3 bases are TGTGCCAGCAGTTTTGGTTCTGTAGGGGCCCAGTACTTC. It translates to CASSFGSVGAQYF.

CDR3 protein: CASSPNERGRNQETQYF. Here the CDR3 DNA reads TGTGCCAGCAGTCCCAACGAGCGGGGGCGCAACCAAGAGACCCAGTACTTC. J is TRBJ2-5 and V is TRBV6-1; TRBD2 matches at 8 bases. There are 17 residues in the CDR3. CDR1 is MNHNS, CDR2 SASEGT, per germline. V lost 5 bases to trimming and J lost 0 bases; unmatched junction nucleotides: 11.

In its sample, this clonotype was seen a few times. The V gene is TRBV6-5, the J gene TRBJ1-1; no clear D. The CDR3 covers 14 residues. V was shortened by 1 base and J by 4 bases, with 10 bases between the two germline ends. Looked up from germline, CDR1 is MNHEY and CDR2 is SVGAGI. CDR3 coding DNA: TGTGCCAGCAGTTACTATTCGGGGTCCACTGAAGCTTTCTTT. Protein sequence: CASSYYSGSTEAFF.